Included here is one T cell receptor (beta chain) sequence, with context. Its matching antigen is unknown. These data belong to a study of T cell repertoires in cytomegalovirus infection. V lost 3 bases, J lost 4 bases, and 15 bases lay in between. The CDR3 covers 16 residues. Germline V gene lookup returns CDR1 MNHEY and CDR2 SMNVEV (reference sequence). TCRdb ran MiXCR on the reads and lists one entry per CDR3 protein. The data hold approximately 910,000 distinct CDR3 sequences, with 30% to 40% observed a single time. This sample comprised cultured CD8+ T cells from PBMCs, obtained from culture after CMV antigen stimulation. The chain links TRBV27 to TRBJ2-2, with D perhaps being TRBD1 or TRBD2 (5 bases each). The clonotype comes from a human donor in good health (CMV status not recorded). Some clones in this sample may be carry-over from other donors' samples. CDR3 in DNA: TGTGCCAGCAGTTTTGGGACGGGAAGGTCCACCGGGGAGCTGTTTTTT. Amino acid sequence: CASSFGTGRSTGELFF.